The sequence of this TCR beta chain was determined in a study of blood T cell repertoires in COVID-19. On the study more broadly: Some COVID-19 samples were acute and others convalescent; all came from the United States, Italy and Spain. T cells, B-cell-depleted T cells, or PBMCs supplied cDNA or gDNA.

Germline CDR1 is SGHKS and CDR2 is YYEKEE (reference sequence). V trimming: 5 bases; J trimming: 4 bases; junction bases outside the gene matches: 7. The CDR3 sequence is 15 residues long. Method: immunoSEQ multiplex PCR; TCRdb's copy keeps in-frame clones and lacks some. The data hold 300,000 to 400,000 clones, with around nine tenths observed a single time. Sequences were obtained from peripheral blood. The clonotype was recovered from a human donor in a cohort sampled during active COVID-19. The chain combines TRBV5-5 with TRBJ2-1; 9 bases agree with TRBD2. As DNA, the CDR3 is TGTGCCAGCAGACGACTAGCGGTGAGTTACAATGAGCAGTTCTTC. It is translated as CASRRLAVSYNEQFF.